This T cell receptor (beta chain) stems from a study of cytomegalovirus exposure and HLA in healthy donors. Study outcomes and limitations: With DRB1 most and HLA-C fewest, TCR association rates differed between HLA loci in a later analysis. TCR beta chain V- and J-gene trimming was linked, in a later analysis, to a missense variant in DCLRE1C.

As regards this clone: The antigen is unknown.

PCR used 60 Vbeta primers and 13 Jbeta primers. Sequencing used immunoSEQ multiplex PCR; TCRdb keeps in-frame clones, though not all of them. The table has about 180,000 clones, more than 65% seen once; the top ten hold 2% to 2.5%. The V segment lost 3 bases and the J segment 8 bases; nucleotides outside the gene matches: 12. Germline CDR1 reads LGHNA; CDR2 reads YSLEER. CDR3 length: 16 residues. Sequenced material: PBMCs. The sequence was obtained from a woman in her twenties or thirties in good health and CMV-seropositive. V gene TRBV4-3 combines with J gene TRBJ2-1, with TRBD1 matching 8 bases. CDR3 sequence (DNA): TGCGCCAGCAGCCACCTCGGGACAGGTACCCCCCATGAGCAGTTCTTC. Translated, it gives CASSHLGTGTPHEQFF.